Below, 28 T cell receptor beta chains from the same sample are listed, as sequenced in a study of post-analysis software for immune sequencing data. Their recognized antigens are unknown. Prepared TCR beta cDNA libraries contained unique molecular identifiers. TCRdb recomputed calls from the PCR reads with MiXCR, one row per CDR3 protein. The sample contains about 820,000 distinct CDR3 sequences, roughly 50% of which appear only once. Study-level findings and limits: TRBV segments more frequent in patients than in controls numbered five and included TRBV5-6, TRBV5-1 and TRBV20-1.

The sequenced sample consisted of blood. The receptor set was obtained from a girl aged 5-17 years with multiple sclerosis.

The rearrangement joins TRBV20-1 to TRBJ2-1; TRBD2 is a possible D gene (5 bases). This CDR3 contains 14 residues. Trimming stripped 5 bases from V and 5 bases from J, with 16 bases between. CDR1 is DFQATT, CDR2 SNEGSKA, per germline (reference sequence). The CDR3 nucleotides read TGCAGTGCTCTTAGCGTTGATGGGAACAATGAGCAGTTCTTC. It specifies CSALSVDGNNEQFF.

This clonotype was found once. The CDR3 DNA reads TGTGCCAGCAGCCCACGAGGTCAAGTGTTGCGGGAGTCCAAAAACATTCAGTACTTC. This encodes CASSPRGQVLRESKNIQYF. The chain employs TRBV11-2 and TRBJ2-4, with TRBD2 matching 7 bases. The V segment lost 5 bases and the J segment 2 bases; nucleotides outside the gene matches: 18. CDR3 length equals 19 residues. Germline CDR1 SGHAT, CDR2 FQNNGV.

This sequence joins TRBV29-1 and TRBJ2-7; no definite D call. The CDR3 spans 14 residues. Germline values: CDR1 SQVTM, CDR2 ANQGSEA. Trimming pared 4 bases from V and 6 bases from J, leaving 19 bases between. The CDR3 spells CSVAELAPNGEQYF. The DNA for the CDR3 is TGCAGCGTTGCGGAGTTGGCCCCTAATGGCGAGCAGTACTTC.

The chain has TRBV27 and TRBJ2-4; 11 nucleotides line up with TRBD2. TRBJ2-7 matches the DNA end more closely, so the J call is doubtful. The CDR3 totals 20 residues. Per the germline V gene, CDR1 is MNHEY and CDR2 is SMNVEV (reference sequence). CDR3 nucleotides: TGTGCCAGCAGTTTAGACAGGACCCTAGCAGGGACTAGCGGAACCTACGAGCAGTACTTC. Translation gives CASSLDRTLAGTSGTYEQYF.

In its sample, this clonotype was seen a few times. The gene calls are TRBV29-1 and TRBJ2-7; TRBD1 aligns across 7 bases. Germline loops: CDR1 SQVTM, CDR2 ANQGSEA. Trimming cost V 1 base and J 1 base; bases outside gene matches: 13. The CDR3 is made up of 17 amino acids. The CDR3: CSVEGSVGTAKSYEQYF. The CDR3 DNA sequence: TGCAGCGTTGAAGGTTCTGTCGGGACAGCTAAATCCTACGAGCAGTACTTC.

This rearrangement joins TRBV7-2 to TRBJ2-5, with TRBD2 matching over 10 bases. Trimming at V came to 0 bases and at J to 13 bases, leaving 11 bases not matched to a gene. The CDR3 is 15 residues long. Germline V CDR1 and CDR2: SGHTA, FQGNSA. Here the CDR3 reads CASSLALAGVYERYF. The CDR3 DNA reads TGTGCCAGCAGCTTAGCCCTAGCGGGAGTCTACGAGCGGTACTTC.

This clonotype has just a few counts. The gene calls are TRBV20-1 and TRBJ2-5; D is unclear. CDR1 and CDR2 from the germline V gene are DFQATT and SNEGSKA (reference sequence). V shed 3 bases and J shed 7 bases, with 6 bases lying between them. This CDR3 region has 10 residues. DNA of the CDR3: TGCAGTGCTAGTGTGGGGACCCAGTACTTC. This sequence encodes CSASVGTQYF.

With regard to this clonotype: A much larger clone differs by one base, so this may be a read error. The rearrangement joins TRBV20-1 to TRBJ2-5; D is possibly TRBD1 (6 bases). This CDR3 contains 15 residues. V shed 6 bases and J shed 7 bases, with 24 bases lying between them. The germline V gene encodes CDR1 DFQATT and CDR2 SNEGSKA (reference sequence). CDR3 DNA sequence: TGCAGTGCCCCAACCCCGAGACAGGCTCAGTGGACCCAGTACTTC. Amino acids: CSAPTPRQAQWTQYF.

The chain links TRBV12-3 or TRBV12-4 to TRBJ2-1, with TRBD2 matching 11 bases. V trimming: 0 bases; J trimming: 11 bases; junction bases outside the gene matches: 9. The CDR3 contains 16 residues. The CDR3 coding sequence is TGTGCCAGCAGTTTAGCCCAGCGACTAGCGGGATGGAAGCAGTTCTTC. This encodes CASSLAQRLAGWKQFF.

The chain recombines TRBV20-1 with TRBJ2-3; 12 bases match TRBD2. This CDR3 has 16 residues. CDR1 and CDR2 (germline): DFQATT, SNEGSKA (reference sequence). V shed 4 bases and J 2 bases; nucleotides not matched to a gene: 7. As DNA, the CDR3 is TGCAGTGCTATTTCACGACTAGCGGGAGACACAGATACGCAGTATTTT. This gives the protein CSAISRLAGDTDTQYF.

The table lists this clonotype with a count of one. This sequence joins TRBV7-3 and TRBJ2-1; the match to TRBD2 covers 11 bases. CDR3 length equals 15 residues. The germline V gene has CDR1 SGHTA and CDR2 FQGTGA. After removal of 5 bases from V and 8 bases from J, the junction contained 8 bases not matched to a gene. CDR3: CASSPRLAGWDEQFF. For the CDR3, the DNA is TGTGCCAGCAGCCCCAGACTAGCGGGGTGGGATGAGCAGTTCTTC.

This clonotype appeared a few times. The V and J genes are TRBV15 and TRBJ2-6; possibly TRBD1 for D (5 bases). CDR3 length: 16 residues. Per germline, CDR1 LNHNV and CDR2 YYDKDF (reference sequence). The V end lost 5 bases, the J end lost 4 bases, and 15 bases lay between the germline ends. In nucleotides, the CDR3 is TGTGCCACCAGCCGCCCAGGGCTCTCCGGGGCCAACGTCCTGACTTTC. Protein: CATSRPGLSGANVLTF.

This clonotype was recorded once. The rearrangement links TRBV29-1 to TRBJ2-3; 8 positions match TRBD1. The CDR3 length is 13 residues. V lost 6 bases and J lost 5; bases outside the gene matches: 7. Germline V CDR1 and CDR2: SQVTM, ANQGSEA. The chain's CDR3 is CSVRRGHKDTQYF. Written as DNA, the CDR3 is TGCAGCGTCCGCAGGGGGCATAAAGATACGCAGTATTTT.

The chain couples TRBV2 to TRBJ2-1; 10 nucleotides line up with TRBD1. The CDR3 covers 15 residues. Trimming cost V 8 bases and J 7 bases; bases outside gene matches: 11. The germline V gene encodes CDR1 SNHLY and CDR2 FYNNEI. CDR3 loop: CASRSRTGGVNEQFF. As DNA, the CDR3 is TGTGCCAGCCGGTCCAGGACAGGGGGAGTAAATGAGCAGTTCTTC.

The chain has TRBV5-1 and TRBJ2-7, with TRBD2 matching 10 bases. CDR1 is SGHRS and CDR2 is YFSETQ in the germline V gene. This CDR3 spans 16 amino acids. V lost 1 base and J lost 4; bases outside the gene matches: 8. The DNA of the CDR3 is TGCGCCAGCAGCTTGTCGCCTAGCGGGAGTGGGTACGAGCAGTACTTC. This codes for CASSLSPSGSGYEQYF.

This clonotype was detected only a few times. The rearrangement joins TRBV2 to TRBJ2-7, with TRBD1 as a possible D gene (5 bases). The ends were cut back, 4 bases at V and 4 bases at J, with 8 bases in the middle. The CDR3 is 12 amino acids. The germline V gene has CDR1 SNHLY and CDR2 FYNNEI. CDR3 in DNA: TGTGCCAGCAGTGTCGACAGTTACGAGCAGTACTTC. Amino acids: CASSVDSYEQYF.

The genes are TRBV7-6 and TRBJ2-1; TRBD1 agrees at 8 bases. The CDR3 is made up of 20 amino acids. V gave up 4 bases and J gave up 6 bases; unmatched junction bases: 23. Germline CDR1 and CDR2: SGHVS and FNYEAQ. CDR3: CASSSNYRDRLLGVINEQFF. The CDR3, as DNA: TGTGCCAGCAGCTCTAATTACCGGGACAGGCTTCTCGGGGTAATCAATGAGCAGTTCTTC.

The CDR3 coding sequence is TGTGCCATCAGCGAGCCTGAGAGGGCCTATGGCTACACCTTC. Its protein is CAISEPERAYGYTF. The chain couples TRBV10-3 to TRBJ1-2; D not certain. The V and J ends lost 6 bases and 4 bases respectively, with 15 bases between them. CDR1 and CDR2 (germline): ENHRY, SYGVKD. The length of the CDR3 is 14 residues.

This rearrangement joins TRBV27 to TRBJ2-7, with 11 bases matching TRBD2. Germline-derived CDR1 and CDR2 are MNHEY and SMNVEV (reference sequence). This CDR3 contains 15 residues. After removal of 7 bases from V and 1 base from J, the junction contained 6 bases not matched to a gene. CDR3 nucleotides: TGTGCCAGCAAAGTTAGCGGGAGGGGATCCTACGAGCAGTACTTC. Translation gives CASKVSGRGSYEQYF.

The V call is TRBV12-5, the J call TRBJ1-1; TRBD1 matches at 9 bases. Germline CDR1 is LGHNT and CDR2 is FRNRAP. Trimming at V came to 0 bases and at J to 5 bases, leaving 13 bases not matched to a gene. The CDR3 totals 18 residues. CDR3 loop: CASGLVLLDRGWRTEAFF. The CDR3, as DNA: TGTGCTAGTGGTTTGGTCCTCCTGGACAGGGGCTGGAGGACTGAAGCTTTCTTT.

The chain is built from TRBV5-1 and TRBJ2-7; D unclear. V was cut by 6 bases and J by 3 bases, with 16 bases left in between. Germline-derived CDR1 and CDR2 are SGHRS and YFSETQ. The length of the CDR3 is 14 residues. This CDR3 reads CASTSNREFYEQYF. CDR3 coding DNA: TGCGCCAGCACCTCCAACAGAGAATTCTACGAGCAGTACTTC.

This clonotype was counted a few times. The J gene is TRBJ2-5, the V gene TRBV4-2; the D gene could be TRBD1 or TRBD2 (6 bases each). The J call is doubtful: the DNA matches TRBJ2-7 better. There are 16 residues in the CDR3. From germline, CDR1 is LGHNA and CDR2 YNFKEQ. The CDR3: CASSPVEGGIFFEQYF. The CDR3 DNA reads as TGTGCCAGCAGCCCTGTGGAGGGGGGAATTTTCTTCGAGCAGTACTTC.

V usage is TRBV12-3 or TRBV12-4 and J usage is TRBJ2-1; 8 bases agree with TRBD2. CDR3 length: 15 residues. Trimming at V came to 1 base and at J to 7 bases, leaving 6 bases not matched to a gene. CDR3 in amino acids: CASSLGSGTLNEQFF. CDR3 nucleotides: TGTGCCAGCAGTTTAGGTAGCGGGACCCTGAATGAGCAGTTCTTC.

The chain uses TRBV5-1 and TRBJ1-2; 7 positions match TRBD1. The germline gives CDR1 SGHRS, CDR2 YFSETQ. V lost 4 bases and J lost 6; bases outside the gene matches: 9. The CDR3 sequence is 14 residues long. The CDR3 bases are TGCGCCAGCAGCCGAACCACACAGGGGAATGGCTACACCTTC. Protein product: CASSRTTQGNGYTF.

The gene calls are TRBV7-9 and TRBJ2-7; TRBD1 matches at 7 bases. Trimming removed 5 bases from V and 0 bases from J; junction bases left unmatched: 10. CDR1 is SEHNR, CDR2 FQNEAQ, per germline (reference sequence). The CDR3 loop spans 16 amino acids. The CDR3 DNA follows: TGTGCCAGCAGCCGAGCGGCCGGGACAGACTCCTACGAGCAGTACTTC. The encoded protein is CASSRAAGTDSYEQYF.

This chain connects TRBV27 to TRBJ2-6; either TRBD1 or TRBD2 may supply D (5 bases each). Looked up from germline, CDR1 is MNHEY and CDR2 is SMNVEV (reference sequence). The CDR3 extends over 18 amino acids. V was cut by 3 bases and J by 4 bases, with 19 bases left in between. CDR3 amino acids: CASSFILGVGAGANVLTF. Here the CDR3 DNA reads TGTGCCAGCAGTTTCATTCTCGGGGTTGGGGCGGGGGCCAACGTCCTGACTTTC.

The chain links TRBV3-1 to TRBJ2-1; TRBD2 agrees at 10 bases. Looked up from germline, CDR1 is LGHDT and CDR2 is YNNKEL (reference sequence). With 3 bases clipped from V and 9 bases from J, the junction kept 14 bases outside the gene matches. The CDR3 extends over 17 amino acids. DNA of the CDR3: TGTGCCAGCAGCCAGAACCTGGGGGCTAGCGGGAGAGGTGAGCAGTTCTTC. This codes for CASSQNLGASGRGEQFF.

In its sample, this clonotype was seen a few times. The junction and the germline gene differ at one end; a read error may be behind it. CDR3 coding DNA: TGTGCCACCAGCGGGCACTTCGGGTCTAGCGGTCTCCAACAGACCCAGTACTTC. Encoded protein: CATSGHFGSSGLQQTQYF. This rearrangement joins TRBV15 to TRBJ2-7, with 7 bases aligning to TRBD2. The end of the DNA aligns better with TRBJ2-5, so the J call may be wrong. Germline V gene lookup returns CDR1 LNHNV and CDR2 YYDKDF (reference sequence). The CDR3 spans 18 residues.